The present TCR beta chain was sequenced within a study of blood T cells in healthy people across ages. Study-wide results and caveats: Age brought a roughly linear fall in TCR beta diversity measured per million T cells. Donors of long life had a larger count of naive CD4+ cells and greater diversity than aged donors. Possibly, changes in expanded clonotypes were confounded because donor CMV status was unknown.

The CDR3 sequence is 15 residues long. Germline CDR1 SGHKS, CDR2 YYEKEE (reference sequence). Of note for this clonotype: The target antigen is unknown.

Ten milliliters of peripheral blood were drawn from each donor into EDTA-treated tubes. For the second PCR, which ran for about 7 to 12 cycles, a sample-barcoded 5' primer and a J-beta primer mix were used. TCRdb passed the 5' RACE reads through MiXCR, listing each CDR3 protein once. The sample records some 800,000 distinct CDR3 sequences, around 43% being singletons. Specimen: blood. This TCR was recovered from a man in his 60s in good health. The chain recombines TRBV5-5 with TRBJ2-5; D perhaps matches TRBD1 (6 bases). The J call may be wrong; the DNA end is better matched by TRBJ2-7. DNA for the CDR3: TGTGCCAGCAGCTCCGGTCCAGGGGAAAACTACGAGCAGTACTTC. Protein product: CASSSGPGENYEQYF.